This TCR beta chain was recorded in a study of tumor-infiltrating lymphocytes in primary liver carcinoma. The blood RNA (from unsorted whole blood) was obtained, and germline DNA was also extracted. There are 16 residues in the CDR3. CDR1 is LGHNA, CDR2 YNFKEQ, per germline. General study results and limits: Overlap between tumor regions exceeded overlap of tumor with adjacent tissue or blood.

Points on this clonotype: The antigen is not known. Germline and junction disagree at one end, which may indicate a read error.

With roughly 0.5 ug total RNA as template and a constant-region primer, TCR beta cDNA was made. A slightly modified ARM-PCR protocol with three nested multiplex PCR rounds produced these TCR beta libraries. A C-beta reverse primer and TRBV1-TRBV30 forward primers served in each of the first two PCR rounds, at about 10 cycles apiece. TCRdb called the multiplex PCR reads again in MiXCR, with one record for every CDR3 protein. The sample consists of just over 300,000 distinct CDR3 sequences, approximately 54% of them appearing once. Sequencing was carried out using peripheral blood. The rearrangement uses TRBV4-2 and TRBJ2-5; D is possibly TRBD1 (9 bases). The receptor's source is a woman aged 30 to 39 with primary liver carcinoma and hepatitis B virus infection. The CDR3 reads CASSQGSGTGRETQYF. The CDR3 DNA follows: TGTGCCAGCAGCCAGGGTAGCGGGACAGGGAGGGAGACCCAATACTTC.